Sequencing of this T cell receptor beta chain was carried out in a study of T cell responses to AZD1222 COVID-19 vaccine. Germline loops: CDR1 SGHAT, CDR2 FQNNGV. Trimming at V came to 2 bases and at J to 11 bases, leaving 12 bases not matched to a gene. This CDR3 comprises 15 residues. Assay: immunoSEQ multiplex PCR; the TCRdb copy retains only in-frame clones and omits some. This table holds about 120,000 clones, approximately 90% found once. The sequence was obtained from an adult in good health. V gene TRBV11-2 combines with J gene TRBJ1-5; 7 bases match TRBD1. The source was peripheral blood, collected on day 0 of AZD1222 vaccination. CDR3 DNA: TGTGCCAGCAGCTTATCCGCCAGGGGGGACGTAGCCCAGCATTTT. This encodes CASSLSARGDVAQHF. The entire variable domain, with the rest obtained from reference TRBV11-2 and TRBJ1-5, is as follows: EAGVAQSPRYKIIEKRQSVAFWCNPISGHATLYWYQQILGQGPKLLIQFQNNGVVDDSQLPKDRFSAERLKGVDSTLKIQPAKLEDSAVYLCASSLSARGDVAQHFGDGTRLSIL.